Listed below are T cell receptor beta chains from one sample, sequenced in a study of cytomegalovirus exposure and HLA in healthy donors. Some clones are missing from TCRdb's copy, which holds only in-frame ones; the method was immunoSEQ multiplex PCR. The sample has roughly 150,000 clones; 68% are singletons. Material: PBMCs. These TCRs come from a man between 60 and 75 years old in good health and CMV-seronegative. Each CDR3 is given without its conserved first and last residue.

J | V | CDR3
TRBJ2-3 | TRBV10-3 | APAPNSSGRAPDTQY
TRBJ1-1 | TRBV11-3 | ASSLDQVNTEAF
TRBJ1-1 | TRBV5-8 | ASSLGQARTEAF
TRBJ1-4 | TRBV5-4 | ASSSYPIRQGGEKLF
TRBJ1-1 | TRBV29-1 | SVKEAANTEAF
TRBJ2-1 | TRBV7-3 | ASSLTPSGEQF
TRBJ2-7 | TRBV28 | ASSSGQGSSYEQY
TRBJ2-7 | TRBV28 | ASSLGDRIDEQY
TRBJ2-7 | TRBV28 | ASSLPHSYEQY
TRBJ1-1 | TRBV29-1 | SALGATEAF
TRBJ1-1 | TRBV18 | AGQEGGDMNTEAF
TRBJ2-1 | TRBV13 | ASSFQVGTSYNEQF
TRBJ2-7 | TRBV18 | ASSPSRTGGSHEQY
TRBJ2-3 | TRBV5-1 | ASSPGTSGRADTQY
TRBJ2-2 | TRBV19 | ASSAATSAGELF
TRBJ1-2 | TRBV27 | ASSLSTDYGYT
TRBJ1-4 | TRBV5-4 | ASSTRQGGDEKLF
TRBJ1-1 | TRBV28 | ASSADMLNTEAF
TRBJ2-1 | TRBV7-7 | ASSSSGSYNEQF
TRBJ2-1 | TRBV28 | ASSLRDEQF
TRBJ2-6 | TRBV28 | ASSFAGVSSGANVLT
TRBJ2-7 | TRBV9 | ASSPAWGVYEQY
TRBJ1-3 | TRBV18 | ASSPLQGIEGNTIY
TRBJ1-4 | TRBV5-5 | ASSLSLTGGGNEKLF
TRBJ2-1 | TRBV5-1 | ASSLELAGGFYNEQF
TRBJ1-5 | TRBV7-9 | ASSLLGKGQPQH
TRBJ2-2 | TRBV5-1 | ASRKGTGDTGELF
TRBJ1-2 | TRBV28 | ASNSGNLGYT
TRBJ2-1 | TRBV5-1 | ASSSGLAGGSSYNEQF